The 29 T cell receptor beta chains presented below share a single source sample, sequenced in a study of blood T cell repertoires in COVID-19. The data were produced by immunoSEQ multiplex PCR, yet TCRdb's version contains in-frame clones alone and is incomplete. The table lists over 200,000 clones, about nine tenths of them singletons. Sequencing was done on a sample of peripheral blood. These receptor sequences come from a man aged 50 to 59 with COVID-19, enrolled during active disease.

The chain employs TRBV5-1 and TRBJ2-7; 9 nucleotides line up with TRBD1. J lost 5 bases, V lost 1 base, and 16 bases had no gene match. The CDR3 totals 18 residues. CDR1 is SGHRS, CDR2 YFSETQ, per germline. The CDR3 here is CASSLWDRVPLRDHEQYF. The CDR3, as DNA: TGCGCCAGCAGCTTGTGGGACAGGGTCCCCCTACGAGACCACGAGCAGTACTTC.

The chain combines TRBV5-6 with TRBJ1-3; 9 nucleotides agree with TRBD1. From germline, CDR1 is SGHDT and CDR2 YYEEEE. CDR3 size: 16 residues. After removal of 4 bases from V and 4 bases from J, the junction contained 9 bases not matched to a gene. As DNA, the CDR3 is TGTGCCAGCAGCGAAACAGGGGGCCGTGGAGGAAACACCATATATTTT. It is translated as CASSETGGRGGNTIYF.

The gene calls are TRBV7-3 and TRBJ1-1, with 7 bases aligning to TRBD1. The V segment lost 5 bases and the J segment 0 bases; nucleotides outside the gene matches: 3. The germline gives CDR1 SGHTA, CDR2 FQGTGA. The CDR3 is made up of 14 amino acids. This CDR3 is CASSMGQMNTEAFF. The CDR3, as DNA: TGTGCCAGCAGCATGGGACAGATGAACACTGAAGCTTTCTTT.

The rearrangement joins TRBV7-8 to TRBJ2-7; TRBD1 aligns across 12 bases. With 5 bases clipped from V and 5 bases from J, the junction kept 4 bases outside the gene matches. Germline values: CDR1 SGHVS, CDR2 FQNEAQ. This CDR3 contains 14 residues. The CDR3 spells CASSEGQGAHEQYF. The CDR3 nucleotides are TGTGCCAGCAGCGAGGGACAGGGGGCCCACGAGCAGTACTTC.

V gene TRBV7-2 combines with J gene TRBJ2-3; 9 bases fit TRBD2. The germline CDR1 and CDR2 sequences are SGHTA and FQGNSA. The CDR3 runs 14 residues. J gave up 4 bases and V 5 bases, and 4 bases lay outside the gene matches. CDR3 sequence (DNA): TGTGCCAGCAGCCCAGCGGGGGGAGCAGATACGCAGTATTTT. This translates into CASSPAGGADTQYF.

V is TRBV11-3 and J is TRBJ2-2, with D perhaps TRBD2 (6 bases). V was cut by 3 bases and J by 6 bases, with 17 bases left in between. Germline CDR1 SGHNT, CDR2 YENEEA. CDR3 length equals 16 residues. For the CDR3, the DNA is TGTGCCAGCAGCTTTGGGGGGTCGGGGCGATCCGGGGAGCTGTTTTTT. It encodes CASSFGGSGRSGELFF.

In its sample, this clone was seen once. V usage is TRBV25-1 and J usage is TRBJ2-1; TRBD1 matches at 11 bases. Per the germline V gene, CDR1 is MGHDK and CDR2 is SYGVNS. This CDR3 has 16 amino acids. The junction had 11 bases not matched to a gene; V was cut back by 4 bases and J by 9 bases. The CDR3 nucleotides read TGTGCCAGCAGTGGGAAGGACAGGGGGCATGTGGGTGAGCAGTTCTTC. Translation gives CASSGKDRGHVGEQFF.

This clone was picked up a small number of times. This rearrangement joins TRBV30 to TRBJ1-1; TRBD1 is a possible D gene (5 bases). Germline loops: CDR1 GTSNPN, CDR2 SVGIG (reference sequence). Trimming cost V 2 bases and J 3 bases, with 7 bases left between them. The CDR3 length is 12 residues. In DNA, the CDR3 is TGTGCCTGGAGTCCGACAGACACTGAAGCTTTCTTT. As protein: CAWSPTDTEAFF.

The chain joins TRBV30 to TRBJ1-2; TRBD1 matches 10 bases. V was clipped by 0 bases and J by 6 bases; unmatched bases: 7. Germline CDR1 and CDR2: GTSNPN and SVGIG (reference sequence). CDR3 length: 15 residues. The CDR3 loop reads CAWSVRQGAWDGYTF. The CDR3 region has the DNA TGTGCCTGGAGTGTAAGACAGGGGGCTTGGGATGGCTACACCTTC.

J is TRBJ2-3 and V is TRBV19, with TRBD2 identical over 10 bases. Losses at the gene ends were 5 bases for V and 0 bases for J; bases not matched to a gene: 14. This CDR3 is 19 amino acids long. Looked up from germline, CDR1 is LNHDA and CDR2 is SQIVND (reference sequence). The CDR3 DNA is TGTGCCAGTAGTCCTCCATACAGAACTAGCGGGGCTAGCACAGATACGCAGTATTTT. Encoded protein: CASSPPYRTSGASTDTQYF.

This chain uses TRBV2 with TRBJ1-4; TRBD1 aligns across 9 bases. V was clipped by 1 base and J by 8 bases; unmatched bases: 5. From germline, CDR1 is SNHLY and CDR2 FYNNEI. The CDR3 totals 15 residues. CDR3 in DNA: TGTGCCAGCAGTGAAGGGGGACAGGGTGGGGAAAAACTGTTTTTT. As protein: CASSEGGQGGEKLFF.

V usage is TRBV5-6 and J usage is TRBJ2-7; maybe TRBD2 (5 bases). Germline lookup yields CDR1 SGHDT and CDR2 YYEEEE. V lost 0 bases and J lost 2, with 15 bases in between. The CDR3 extends over 16 amino acids. In DNA form, the CDR3 reads TGTGCCAGCAGCTTGGCAGGAGACCGACTAACCTACGAGCAGTACTTC. Its protein product is CASSLAGDRLTYEQYF.

The CDR3 spells CASSPDRRQETQYF. As DNA, the CDR3 is TGTGCCAGCTCCCCGGACAGGAGACAAGAGACCCAGTACTTC. The chain joins TRBV21-1 to TRBJ2-5; the table's D call TRBD1 went unverified against the DNA. TRBV21-1 represents a pseudogene. The CDR3 contains 14 residues.

Regarding this clone: One end of the junction is discordant with germline, which a read error may explain. The chain employs TRBV9 and TRBJ2-6, with unresolved D. Germline CDR1 is SGDLS and CDR2 is YYNGEE. This CDR3 is built from 15 residues. This CDR3 reads CASCVKQSRANVLTF. The CDR3 nucleotides read TGTGCCAGCTGCGTCAAACAAAGTCGGGCCAACGTCCTGACTTTC.

The CDR3 nucleotides are TGTGCCAGTGCAACAGGGGCCCTGTACACCTTC. Protein product: CASATGALYTF. This sequence joins TRBV2 and TRBJ1-2; TRBD1 matches 7 bases. Germline CDR1 and CDR2: SNHLY and FYNNEI. This CDR3 region has 11 residues. V lost 9 bases and J lost 11; bases outside the gene matches: 9.

This clone was counted once. J is TRBJ2-7 and V is TRBV19; 7 nucleotides line up with TRBD1. The ends lost 3 bases at V and 7 bases at J; junction bases unmatched: 18. Looked up from germline, CDR1 is LNHDA and CDR2 is SQIVND (reference sequence). The CDR3 totals 17 residues. CDR3 in DNA: TGTGCCAGTAGTATGGGGGCCGGGACAGAACCTTCGGGGGAGCAGTACTTC. Its protein is CASSMGAGTEPSGEQYF.

J is TRBJ2-1 and V is TRBV7-3, with 15 bases that match TRBD2. This CDR3 has 19 residues. CDR1 and CDR2 (germline): SGHTA, FQGTGA. V shed 5 bases, J shed 7 bases, and the junction held 15 bases outside the gene matches. The CDR3 DNA is TGTGCCAGCAGCCAACAACCACCGGGACTAGCGGGGGGTCTGAATGAGCAGTTCTTC. It is translated as CASSQQPPGLAGGLNEQFF.

The chain is built from TRBV13 and TRBJ2-1; 11 positions match TRBD2. V shed 6 bases and J 5 bases; nucleotides not matched to a gene: 6. This CDR3 is built from 15 residues. The germline CDR1 and CDR2 sequences are PRHDT and FYEKMQ (reference sequence). The CDR3 loop is CASRGLGLADNEQFF. In nucleotides, the CDR3 is TGTGCCAGCAGGGGGTTGGGACTAGCGGACAATGAGCAGTTCTTC.

The rearrangement joins TRBV20-1 to TRBJ1-2; D may be TRBD1 (6 bases). The V end lost 3 bases, the J end lost 3 bases, and 11 bases lay between the germline ends. This CDR3 has 13 residues. In germline, CDR1 is DFQATT, CDR2 SNEGSKA (reference sequence). CDR3 sequence: CSASVGGDYGYTF. CDR3 coding DNA: TGCAGTGCTAGTGTAGGGGGGGACTATGGCTACACCTTC.

In DNA form, the CDR3 reads TGTGCCAGCAGCTTTGACAGGGAGATAGGTGGCTACACCTTC. It codes for CASSFDREIGGYTF. This sequence joins TRBV5-5 and TRBJ1-2, with TRBD1 identical over 7 bases. The germline CDR1 and CDR2 sequences are SGHKS and YYEKEE (reference sequence). J lost 7 bases, V lost 2 bases, and 8 bases had no gene match. The CDR3 covers 14 residues.

The J gene is TRBJ2-1, the V gene TRBV7-3; D not resolved. Germline V gene lookup returns CDR1 SGHTA and CDR2 FQGTGA. CDR3 length equals 13 residues. Trimming removed 0 bases at V and 10 bases at J, with 10 bases between. CDR3 protein: CASSLTSAEEQFF. The CDR3 nucleotides read TGTGCCAGCAGCTTAACCAGTGCGGAGGAGCAGTTCTTC.

The chain recombines TRBV7-8 with TRBJ1-2, with 8 positions matching TRBD1. The CDR3 runs 17 residues. Looked up from germline, CDR1 is SGHVS and CDR2 is FQNEAQ. V gave up 5 bases and J gave up 4 bases; unmatched junction bases: 15. This chain's CDR3 is CASSKRTGSLDSYGYTF. The DNA of the CDR3 is TGTGCCAGCAGCAAAAGGACAGGGAGTCTTGATAGCTATGGCTACACCTTC.

This chain uses TRBV2 with TRBJ2-7; TRBD2 might be the D (6 bases). Trimming pared 7 bases from V and 0 bases from J, leaving 10 bases between. The CDR3 is 13 amino acids. Germline-derived CDR1 and CDR2 are SNHLY and FYNNEI. For the CDR3, the DNA is TGTGCCAGCATATGGGACTCCTCCTACGAGCAGTACTTC. This gives the protein CASIWDSSYEQYF.

The chain links TRBV2 to TRBJ1-5; no reliable D call. With 5 bases removed from V and 4 bases from J, the gap between germline ends came to 9 bases. There are 13 residues in the CDR3. Germline CDR1 SNHLY, CDR2 FYNNEI. The CDR3 loop reads CASSWQENQPQHF. DNA for the CDR3: TGTGCCAGCAGTTGGCAGGAAAATCAGCCCCAGCATTTT.

In DNA form, the CDR3 reads TGTGCCAGCAGCCGATCTACAGGGGGGGGCTCCTACGAGCAGTACTTC. Translated: CASSRSTGGGSYEQYF. The chain links TRBV3-1 (or the pseudogene TRBV3-2) to TRBJ2-7, with D possibly being TRBD1 (8 bases). This CDR3 contains 16 residues. V was shortened by 4 bases and J by 0 bases, with 16 bases between the two germline ends. Germline values: CDR1 LGHDT, CDR2 YNNKEL (reference sequence).

The chain recombines TRBV12-2 with TRBJ2-2; the table's D gene call, TRBD1, was not cross checked with the DNA. TRBV12-2 is reported as a pseudogene. This CDR3 has 16 residues. CDR3 loop: CASRLVGQGGAGELFF. Written as DNA, the CDR3 is TGTGCAAGTCGCTTAGTTGGGCAGGGGGGTGCCGGGGAGCTGTTTTTT.

This clone showed up many times. This chain links TRBV7-9 with TRBJ1-1; D is unclear. V was pared by 6 bases and J by 7 bases, with 12 bases between. The CDR3 totals 12 residues. Germline V CDR1 and CDR2: SEHNR, FQNEAQ (reference sequence). The CDR3 region is CASRVDLDEAFF. The CDR3 nucleotides are TGTGCCAGCAGGGTCGACTTGGATGAAGCTTTCTTT.

V usage is TRBV23-1 and J usage is TRBJ1-4, with 9 bases identical to TRBD1. TRBV23-1 is treated as an ORF (open reading frame) with a function not yet certain. Trimming at V came to 7 bases and at J to 8 bases, leaving 17 bases not matched to a gene. The CDR3 has 17 residues. The CDR3 loop is CASTANRGQFQREKLFF. The CDR3, as DNA: TGCGCCAGCACTGCTAACAGGGGGCAGTTCCAACGGGAAAAACTGTTTTTT.

The rearrangement joins TRBV7-9 to TRBJ1-2; 9 nucleotides match TRBD1. The germline V gene encodes CDR1 SEHNR and CDR2 FQNEAQ (reference sequence). The CDR3 covers 16 residues. J was trimmed by 5 bases and V by 2 bases; bases with no gene match: 9. The CDR3 nucleotides are TGTGCCAGCAGCTTATCCGGGGGACAGGGAAGATATGGCTACACCTTC. This codes for CASSLSGGQGRYGYTF.